These 21 T cell receptor beta chains were all obtained from the same sample, sequenced in a study of blood T cell repertoires in COVID-19. TCRdb keeps only in-frame clones here, not all; method: immunoSEQ multiplex PCR. The sample carries 70,000 or so clones, more than 75% recorded once. Sequenced: peripheral blood. Source of these receptors: a human donor in a cohort sampled during active COVID-19.

The CDR3 region has the DNA TGTGCCTGGAGTGTTAGGGACAGGGGGCTAGCTAGCAATCAGCCCCAGCATTTT. It is translated as CAWSVRDRGLASNQPQHF. The J gene is TRBJ1-5, the V gene TRBV30; 12 bases align to TRBD1. Trimming took 0 bases from V and 0 from J; bases not matched to a gene: 6. The length of the CDR3 is 18 residues. Germline CDR1 reads GTSNPN; CDR2 reads SVGIG (reference sequence).

This chain uses TRBV9 with TRBJ2-5; 8 nucleotides align to TRBD2. V lost 0 bases, J lost 4 bases, and 5 bases stayed unmatched. CDR1 and CDR2 from the germline V gene are SGDLS and YYNGEE. There are 15 residues in the CDR3. CDR3 nucleotide sequence: TGTGCCAGCAGCGTAGCGGGGCTAGCGGGAGAGACCCAGTACTTC. Translation gives CASSVAGLAGETQYF.

The chain joins TRBV7-2 to TRBJ2-1; 9 bases match TRBD2. This CDR3 has 15 residues. Germline V gene lookup returns CDR1 SGHTA and CDR2 FQGNSA. Trimming at V came to 5 bases and at J to 10 bases, leaving 12 bases not matched to a gene. The CDR3 nucleotides read TGTGCCAGCAGCCCTCGGGGCGGGAGGGCCCAGGAGCAGTTCTTC. This gives the protein CASSPRGGRAQEQFF.

The chain combines TRBV7-9 with TRBJ1-2, with 7 bases identical to TRBD1. This CDR3 is built from 14 residues. Germline lookup yields CDR1 SEHNR and CDR2 FQNEAQ (reference sequence). V lost 5 bases to trimming and J lost 4 bases; unmatched junction nucleotides: 7. CDR3 bases: TGTGCCAGCAGCCCGGGACAGATCTTCTATGGCTACACCTTC. Encoded protein: CASSPGQIFYGYTF.

This chain joins TRBV24-1 and TRBJ2-1; 8 bases map to TRBD2. Germline CDR1 KGHDR, CDR2 SFDVKD. J lost 6 bases, V lost 1 base, and 7 bases had no gene match. The CDR3 length is 16 residues. As DNA, the CDR3 is TGTGCCACCAGTGATTTTGCGGCTAGCGGGTTCAATGAGCAGTTCTTC. This gives the protein CATSDFAASGFNEQFF.

The chain uses TRBV11-3 and TRBJ2-7; D possibly corresponds to TRBD1 (6 bases). Per the germline V gene, CDR1 is SGHNT and CDR2 is YENEEA. Deletions cut 3 bases from V and 0 bases from J, with 12 bases between. The length of the CDR3 is 15 residues. The CDR3 is CASSLDSHPSYEQYF. The DNA of the CDR3 is TGTGCCAGCAGCTTGGACAGCCACCCCTCCTACGAGCAGTACTTC.

The J gene is TRBJ2-3, the V gene TRBV9, with TRBD2 matching 9 bases. Germline CDR1 and CDR2: SGDLS and YYNGEE. The CDR3 runs to 16 residues. The junction had 6 bases not matched to a gene; V was cut back by 0 bases and J by 4 bases. CDR3 in amino acids: CASSVDAGGPADTQYF. DNA for the CDR3: TGTGCCAGCAGCGTAGATGCGGGGGGGCCGGCAGATACGCAGTATTTT. Full variable domain (remainder filled in from reference TRBV9 and TRBJ2-3): DSGVTQTPKHLITATGQRVTLRCSPRSGDLSVYWYQQSLDQGLQFLIQYYNGEERAKGNILERFSAQQFPDLHSELNLSSLELGDSALYFCASSVDAGGPADTQYFGPGTRLTVL.

In regard to this clone: Other DNA sequences from this sample encode an identical CDR3 as well. V usage is TRBV3-1 (or the pseudogene TRBV3-2) and J usage is TRBJ1-5; D gene ambiguous. Trimming left V 1 base short and J 4 bases short, with 5 bases between. CDR3 length: 13 residues. The germline gives CDR1 LGHDT, CDR2 YNNKEL (reference sequence). DNA of the CDR3: TGTGCCAGCAGCCAAGGAGGAAATCAGCCCCAGCATTTT. Protein sequence: CASSQGGNQPQHF.

CDR3 coding DNA: TGTGCCAGCAGTTTAATCCCGGGGGGCATCTCTGGGGCCAACGTCCTGACTTTC. This translates into CASSLIPGGISGANVLTF. This chain links TRBV28 with TRBJ2-6; weak D call: TRBD2 (7 bases). This CDR3 has 18 residues. Germline CDR1 MDHEN, CDR2 SYDVKM. Trimming removed 2 bases from V and 0 bases from J, with 14 bases in between.

V usage is TRBV18 and J usage is TRBJ2-5; TRBD1 matches at 8 bases. The trim removed 5 bases at V and 2 bases at J, leaving 7 bases unmatched. The CDR3 totals 15 residues. Germline V lookup: CDR1 KGHSH, CDR2 LQKENI. The CDR3 bases are TGTGCCAGCTCAAAGGACAGGGACTTTCAAGAGACCCAGTACTTC. It yields the protein CASSKDRDFQETQYF. The whole variable domain, remainder taken from reference TRBV18 and TRBJ2-5, is NAGVMQNPRHLVRRRGQEARLRCSPMKGHSHVYWYRQLPEEGLKFMVYLQKENIIDESGMPKERFSAEFPKEGPSILRIQQVVRGDSAAYFCASSKDRDFQETQYFGPGTRLLVL.

The V and J genes are TRBV28 and TRBJ2-2; D is unclear. CDR1 is MDHEN and CDR2 is SYDVKM in the germline V gene. V lost 4 bases and J lost 9, with 9 bases in between. This CDR3 spans 12 amino acids. The CDR3 sequence: CASSSARRELFF. The CDR3 DNA is TGTGCCAGCAGTTCAGCCAGGAGGGAGCTGTTTTTT.

The rearrangement links TRBV6-5 to TRBJ2-3; D remains ambiguous. V gave up 0 bases and J gave up 0 bases, with 10 bases separating them. Germline-derived CDR1 and CDR2 are MNHEY and SVGAGI. This CDR3 is built from 16 residues. In DNA form, the CDR3 reads TGTGCCAGCAGTTACTCGAGGCCTCTGAGCACAGATACGCAGTATTTT. It codes for CASSYSRPLSTDTQYF.

J is TRBJ2-1 and V is TRBV4-1; no reliable D call. V was shortened by 1 base and J by 9 bases, with 7 bases between the two germline ends. Germline V gene sequence: CDR1 MGHRA, CDR2 YSYEKL. The CDR3 consists of 12 residues. This CDR3 is CASSQVSTEQFF. CDR3 DNA: TGCGCCAGCAGCCAAGTTAGTACTGAGCAGTTCTTC.

The chain combines TRBV24-1 with TRBJ2-7; 7 bases map to TRBD2. Germline-derived CDR1 and CDR2 are KGHDR and SFDVKD. The CDR3 runs 17 residues. V was clipped by 3 bases and J by 0 bases; unmatched bases: 10. The CDR3 region is CATSDQNLAEGSYEQYF. DNA for the CDR3: TGTGCCACCAGTGATCAAAATCTAGCGGAGGGCTCCTACGAGCAGTACTTC.

Here the CDR3 reads CASGPPGGSGANVLTF. The CDR3 DNA follows: TGTGCCAGCGGCCCTCCGGGGGGCTCTGGGGCCAACGTCCTGACTTTC. The rearrangement uses TRBV6-6 and TRBJ2-6; TRBD2 matches at 7 bases. V lost 8 bases and J lost 0; bases outside the gene matches: 7. The CDR3 length is 16 residues. Germline CDR1 reads MNHNY; CDR2 reads SVGAGI (reference sequence).

This chain connects TRBV23-1 to TRBJ2-3; 10 positions agree with TRBD1. TRBV23-1 is an ORF, with its function uncertain. After removal of 3 bases from V and 2 bases from J, the junction contained 23 bases not matched to a gene. This CDR3 spans 22 amino acids. The CDR3 region has the DNA TGCGCCAGCAGTCATCACGTATTCCGGGACAGGGGAGAGGAGGGCCACACAGATACGCAGTATTTT. This translates into CASSHHVFRDRGEEGHTDTQYF.

The chain employs TRBV6-2 or TRBV6-3 and TRBJ2-3, with 12 positions matching TRBD2. This CDR3 contains 16 residues. Germline CDR1 and CDR2: MNHEY and SVGEGT. V was pared by 5 bases and J by 6 bases, with 9 bases of the junction left unmatched. The CDR3 bases are TGTGCCAGCAGTCTACCCCTAGCGGGGGGGCGGGATACGCAGTATTTT. Protein product: CASSLPLAGGRDTQYF.

The genes are TRBV28 and TRBJ2-2, with 10 bases aligning to TRBD1. J gave up 0 bases and V 2 bases, and 6 bases lay outside the gene matches. The CDR3 extends over 18 amino acids. CDR1 and CDR2 from the germline V gene are MDHEN and SYDVKM. CDR3: CASSLETGGIANTGELFF. The CDR3 DNA reads as TGTGCCAGCAGTTTAGAGACAGGGGGCATCGCGAACACCGGGGAGCTGTTTTTT. Filled out from reference TRBV28 and TRBJ2-2, the complete variable domain reads DVKVTQSSRYLVKRTGEKVFLECVQDMDHENMFWYRQDPGLGLRLIYFSYDVKMKEKGDIPEGYSVSREKKERFSLILESASTNQTSMYLCASSLETGGIANTGELFFGEGSRLTVL.

This clone has a single count. The chain uses TRBV6-5 and TRBJ2-3; 8 nucleotides align to TRBD2. This CDR3 contains 16 residues. The V gene's germline CDR1 is MNHEY and CDR2 SVGAGI. The V and J ends lost 3 bases and 1 base, in that order; junction bases with no gene match: 6. The CDR3 protein is CASSYPTSGGTDTQYF. The CDR3, as DNA: TGTGCCAGCAGTTATCCTACTAGCGGAGGCACAGATACGCAGTATTTT.

The V gene is TRBV27, the J gene TRBJ1-2; a possible D gene is TRBD1 (6 bases). Trimming shortened V by 1 base and J by 1 base, and 16 bases separated the two germline ends. The CDR3 extends over 17 amino acids. Per the germline V gene, CDR1 is MNHEY and CDR2 is SMNVEV (reference sequence). DNA for the CDR3: TGTGCCAGCAGTTTATGGGGGCGAGGGCAATTTAACTATGGCTACACCTTC. Translating it yields CASSLWGRGQFNYGYTF.

This clone was recorded once. This chain links TRBV7-9 with TRBJ2-7, with TRBD1 identical over 9 bases. CDR3 size: 14 residues. The germline V gene encodes CDR1 SEHNR and CDR2 FQNEAQ (reference sequence). After removal of 1 base from V and 5 bases from J, the junction contained 3 bases not matched to a gene. CDR3 residues: CASSLDRGLHEQYF. The DNA of the CDR3 is TGTGCCAGCAGCTTAGACAGGGGGCTCCACGAGCAGTACTTC.